This T cell receptor beta chain stems from a study of cytomegalovirus exposure and HLA in healthy donors. Study observations and caveats: Cytomegalovirus association was listed for approximately 160 TCR beta chains. The number of N-insertions in an Asian-associated ancestry cluster was reportedly below the roughly 620-donor mean in a later analysis. TRBV6-2, TRBV6-3 and some other V segments were excluded as indistinguishable. Sequencing depth across donors, presence/absence analyses assumed, was roughly uniform.

Primers included in the PCR were 60 Vbeta and 13 Jbeta primers. Method: immunoSEQ multiplex PCR; TCRdb's copy keeps in-frame clones and lacks some. This table holds 220,000 or so clones, more than 75% found once. V lost 4 bases, J lost 5 bases, and 15 bases lay in between. The CDR3 extends over 15 amino acids. Germline CDR1 is SGHRS and CDR2 is YFSETQ. On this clone itself: What it recognizes is unknown.

Material for sequencing was PBMCs. This receptor was identified in a male donor in good health and CMV-seronegative. The chain has TRBV5-1 and TRBJ1-4; D is unclear. CDR3 loop: CASSPRRELNEKLFF. DNA of the CDR3: TGCGCCAGCAGCCCCCGACGGGAGTTAAATGAAAAACTGTTTTTT.